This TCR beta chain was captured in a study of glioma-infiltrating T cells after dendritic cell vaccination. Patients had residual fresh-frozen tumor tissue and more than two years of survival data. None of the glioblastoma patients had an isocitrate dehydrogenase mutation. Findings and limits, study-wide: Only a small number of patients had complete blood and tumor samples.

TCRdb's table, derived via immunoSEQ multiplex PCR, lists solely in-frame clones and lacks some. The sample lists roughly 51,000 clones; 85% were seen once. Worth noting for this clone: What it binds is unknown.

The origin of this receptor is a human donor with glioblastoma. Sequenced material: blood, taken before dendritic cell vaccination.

CDR3 in DNA: TGCGCCAGCAGCCAAGGTACGGAGTTCACCTACGAGCAGTACTTC. This gives the protein CASSQGTEFTYEQYF. J is TRBJ2-7 and V is TRBV4-1; D uncertain. The CDR3 covers 15 residues. V lost 1 base and J lost 2, with 12 bases in between. The germline CDR1 and CDR2 sequences are MGHRA and YSYEKL.